The source of this T cell receptor beta chain is a study of T cell clonality in common variable immunodeficiency. This clone was recorded at least ten times. Sequencing ends 3 residues short of the CDR3 end; the germline J gene provides the rest. This CDR3 region has 14 residues. The germline V gene has CDR1 LNHNV and CDR2 YYDKDF (reference sequence). Sequencing used immunoSEQ multiplex PCR; TCRdb keeps in-frame clones, though not all of them. The sample shows roughly 40,000 clones, none of them appearing just once. This receptor was taken from a person between 18 and 69 years old in good health. The chain recombines TRBV15 with TRBJ1-1, with D unresolved. Sequences were obtained from peripheral blood mononuclear cells. The CDR3 loop is CATSRDRAAGAAFF. CDR3 DNA, as far as it was read: TGTGCCACCAGCAGAGATCGGGCGGCGGGCGCA.